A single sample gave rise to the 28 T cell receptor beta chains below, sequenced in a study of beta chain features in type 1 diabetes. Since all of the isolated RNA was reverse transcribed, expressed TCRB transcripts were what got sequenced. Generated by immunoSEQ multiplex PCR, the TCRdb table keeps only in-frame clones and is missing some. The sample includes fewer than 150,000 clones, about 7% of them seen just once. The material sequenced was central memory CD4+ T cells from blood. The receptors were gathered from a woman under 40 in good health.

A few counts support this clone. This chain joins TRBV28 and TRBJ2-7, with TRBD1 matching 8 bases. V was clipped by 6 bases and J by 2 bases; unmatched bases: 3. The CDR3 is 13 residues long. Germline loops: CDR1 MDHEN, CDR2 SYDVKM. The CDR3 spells CASREQGAYEQYF. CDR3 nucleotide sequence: TGTGCCAGCAGGGAACAGGGGGCCTACGAGCAGTACTTC.

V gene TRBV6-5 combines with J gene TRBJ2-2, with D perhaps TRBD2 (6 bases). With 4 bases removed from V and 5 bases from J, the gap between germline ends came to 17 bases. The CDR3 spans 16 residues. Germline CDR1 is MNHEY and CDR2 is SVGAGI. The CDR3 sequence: CASSSRRRRETGELFF. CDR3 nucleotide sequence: TGTGCCAGCAGTTCGCGCCGCCGTCGGGAGACCGGGGAGCTGTTTTTT.

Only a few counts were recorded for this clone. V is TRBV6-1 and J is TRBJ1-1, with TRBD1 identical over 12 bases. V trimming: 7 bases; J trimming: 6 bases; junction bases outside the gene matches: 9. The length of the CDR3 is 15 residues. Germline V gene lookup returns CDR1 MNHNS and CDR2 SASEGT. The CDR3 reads CASTRDRGRPAEAFF. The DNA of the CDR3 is TGTGCCAGCACCCGGGACAGGGGGCGTCCAGCTGAAGCTTTCTTT.

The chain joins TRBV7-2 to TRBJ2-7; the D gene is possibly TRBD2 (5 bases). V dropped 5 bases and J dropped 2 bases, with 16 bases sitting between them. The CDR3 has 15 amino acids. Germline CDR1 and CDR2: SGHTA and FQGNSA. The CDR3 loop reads CASSQDRQRTYEQYF. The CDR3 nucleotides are TGTGCCAGCAGCCAAGATAGGCAGCGGACCTACGAGCAGTACTTC.

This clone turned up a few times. The DNA of the CDR3 is TGTGCCTGGAGTGGGGACTTACCGCCCTCTGGAAACACCATATATTTT. Protein sequence: CAWSGDLPPSGNTIYF. This chain connects TRBV30 to TRBJ1-3; perhaps TRBD1 as D (5 bases). Trimming shortened V by 1 base and J by 0 bases, and 13 bases separated the two germline ends. CDR3 size: 16 residues. From germline, CDR1 is GTSNPN and CDR2 SVGIG (reference sequence).

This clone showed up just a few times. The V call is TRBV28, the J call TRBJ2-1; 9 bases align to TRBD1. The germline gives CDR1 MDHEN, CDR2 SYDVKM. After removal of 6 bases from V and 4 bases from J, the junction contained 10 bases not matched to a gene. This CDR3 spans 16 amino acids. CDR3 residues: CASRGAGTGQYNEQFF. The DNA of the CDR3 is TGTGCCAGCAGGGGGGCAGGGACAGGGCAATACAATGAGCAGTTCTTC.

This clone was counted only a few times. The CDR3, as DNA: TGTGCCAGCAGCCAAGCGACAGGAGGAGATACGCAGTATTTT. Its protein product is CASSQATGGDTQYF. This sequence joins TRBV7-2 and TRBJ2-3; D may be TRBD1 (6 bases). CDR1 is SGHTA and CDR2 is FQGNSA in the germline V gene. This CDR3 has 14 amino acids. V dropped 5 bases and J dropped 5 bases, with 14 bases sitting between them.

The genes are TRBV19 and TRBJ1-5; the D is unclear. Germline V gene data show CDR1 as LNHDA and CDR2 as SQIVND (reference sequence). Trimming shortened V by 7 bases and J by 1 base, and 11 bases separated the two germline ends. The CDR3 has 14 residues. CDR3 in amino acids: CASTLQWSNQPQHF. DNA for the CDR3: TGTGCCAGTACCCTTCAGTGGAGCAATCAGCCCCAGCATTTT.

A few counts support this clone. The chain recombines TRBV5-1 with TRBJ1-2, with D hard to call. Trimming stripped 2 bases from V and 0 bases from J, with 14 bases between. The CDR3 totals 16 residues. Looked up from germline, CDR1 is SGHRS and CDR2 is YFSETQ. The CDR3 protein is CASSFFGRATNYGYTF. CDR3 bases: TGCGCCAGCAGCTTTTTTGGGAGAGCCACTAACTATGGCTACACCTTC.

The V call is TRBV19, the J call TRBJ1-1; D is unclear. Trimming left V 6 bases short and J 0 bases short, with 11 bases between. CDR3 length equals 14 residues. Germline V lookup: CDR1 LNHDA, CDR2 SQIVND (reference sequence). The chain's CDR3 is CASRGGRLNTEAFF. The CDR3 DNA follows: TGTGCCAGTAGGGGAGGCAGACTGAACACTGAAGCTTTCTTT.

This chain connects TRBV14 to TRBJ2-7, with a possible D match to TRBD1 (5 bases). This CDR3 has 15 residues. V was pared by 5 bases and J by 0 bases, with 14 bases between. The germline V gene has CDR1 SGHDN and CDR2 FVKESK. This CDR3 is CASSSGQGISYEQYF. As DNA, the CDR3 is TGTGCCAGCAGCTCCGGGCAGGGCATCTCCTACGAGCAGTACTTC.

CDR3 in amino acids: CASSFRAAGAQQYF. The CDR3 nucleotides read TGTGCCAGCAGTTTCCGAGCAGCGGGAGCACAGCAGTACTTC. The V gene is TRBV28, the J gene TRBJ2-7; 8 nucleotides line up with TRBD2. V was pared by 3 bases and J by 8 bases, with 9 bases of the junction left unmatched. CDR3 size: 14 residues. Per germline, CDR1 MDHEN and CDR2 SYDVKM.

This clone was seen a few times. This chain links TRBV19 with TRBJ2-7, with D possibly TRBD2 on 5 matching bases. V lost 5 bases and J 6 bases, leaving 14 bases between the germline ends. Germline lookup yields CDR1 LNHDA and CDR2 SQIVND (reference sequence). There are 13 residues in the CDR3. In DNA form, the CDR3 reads TGTGCCAGTAGTTCCCCGACACGGGGCGAGCAGTACTTC. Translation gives CASSSPTRGEQYF.

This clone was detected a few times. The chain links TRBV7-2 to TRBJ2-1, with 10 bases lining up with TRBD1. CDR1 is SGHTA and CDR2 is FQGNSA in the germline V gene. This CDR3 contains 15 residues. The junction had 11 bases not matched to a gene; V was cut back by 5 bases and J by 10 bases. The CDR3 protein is CASSRVTGGVQEQFF. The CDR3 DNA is TGTGCCAGCAGCCGCGTGACAGGGGGCGTTCAGGAGCAGTTCTTC. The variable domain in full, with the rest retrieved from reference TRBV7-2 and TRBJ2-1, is GAGVSQSPSNKVTEKGKDVELRCDPISGHTALYWYRQSLGQGLEFLIYFQGNSAPDKSGLPSDRFSAERTGGSVSTLTIQRTQQEDSAVYLCASSRVTGGVQEQFFGPGTRLTVL.

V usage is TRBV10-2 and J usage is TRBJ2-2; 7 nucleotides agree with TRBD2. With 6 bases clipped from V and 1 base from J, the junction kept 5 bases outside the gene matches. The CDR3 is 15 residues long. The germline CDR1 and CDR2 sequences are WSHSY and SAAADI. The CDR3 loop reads CASRDSGLNTGELFF. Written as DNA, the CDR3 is TGCGCCAGCAGGGATAGCGGGCTGAACACCGGGGAGCTGTTTTTT.

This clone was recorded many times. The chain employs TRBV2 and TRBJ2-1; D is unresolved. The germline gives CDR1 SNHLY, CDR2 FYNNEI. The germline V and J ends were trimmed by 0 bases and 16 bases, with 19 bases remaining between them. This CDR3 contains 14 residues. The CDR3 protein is CASSEALPGDSAFF. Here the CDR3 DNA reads TGTGCCAGCAGTGAAGCGCTTCCCGGAGACTCCGCCTTCTTC. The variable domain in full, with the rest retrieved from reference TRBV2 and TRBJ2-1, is EPEVTQTPSHQVTQMGQEVILRCVPISNHLYFYWYRQILGQKVEFLVSFYNNEISEKSEIFDDQFSVERPDGSNFTLKIRSTKLEDSAMYFCASSEALPGDSAFFGPGTRLTVL.

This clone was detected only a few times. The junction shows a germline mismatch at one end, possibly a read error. The CDR3 nucleotides are TGTGCCAGCAGCTTGGCCGGGACAGGGGGTCGGAGCATTCCCATCTTC. Its translation is CASSLAGTGGRSIPIF. The chain uses TRBV5-4 and TRBJ2-1, with TRBD1 matching over 11 bases. Germline V gene sequence: CDR1 SGHNT, CDR2 YYREEE (reference sequence). The CDR3 runs to 16 residues.

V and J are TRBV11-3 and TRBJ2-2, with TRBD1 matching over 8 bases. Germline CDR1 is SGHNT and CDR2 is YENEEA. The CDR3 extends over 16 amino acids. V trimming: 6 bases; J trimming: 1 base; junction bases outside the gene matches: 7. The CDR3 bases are TGTGCCAGCAGTCGGCAGGGGGCAGGGAACACCGGGGAGCTGTTTTTT. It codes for CASSRQGAGNTGELFF.

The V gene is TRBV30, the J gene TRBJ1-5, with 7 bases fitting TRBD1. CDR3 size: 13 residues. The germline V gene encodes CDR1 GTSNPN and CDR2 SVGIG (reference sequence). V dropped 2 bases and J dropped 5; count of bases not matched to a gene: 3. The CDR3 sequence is CAWSSTGDQPQHF. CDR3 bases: TGTGCCTGGAGTTCAACAGGGGATCAGCCCCAGCATTTT.

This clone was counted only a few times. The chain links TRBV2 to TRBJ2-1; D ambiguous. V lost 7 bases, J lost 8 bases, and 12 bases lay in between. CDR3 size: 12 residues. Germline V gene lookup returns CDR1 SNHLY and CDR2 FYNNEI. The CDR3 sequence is CASTTLSDEQFF. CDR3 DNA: TGTGCCAGCACTACCCTTTCGGATGAGCAGTTCTTC.

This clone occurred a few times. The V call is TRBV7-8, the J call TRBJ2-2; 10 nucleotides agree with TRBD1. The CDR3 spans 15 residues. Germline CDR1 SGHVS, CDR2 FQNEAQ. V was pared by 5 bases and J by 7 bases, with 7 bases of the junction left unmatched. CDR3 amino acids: CASSLTGGNGGELFF. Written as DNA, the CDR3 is TGTGCCAGCAGCCTGACAGGGGGCAATGGCGGGGAGCTGTTTTTT.

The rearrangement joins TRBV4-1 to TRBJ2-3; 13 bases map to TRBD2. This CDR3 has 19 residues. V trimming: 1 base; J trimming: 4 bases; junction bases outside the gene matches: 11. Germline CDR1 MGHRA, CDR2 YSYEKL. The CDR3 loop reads CASSQVSTSGRAGADTQYF. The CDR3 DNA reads TGCGCCAGCAGCCAAGTTTCTACTAGCGGGAGGGCCGGAGCAGATACGCAGTATTTT.

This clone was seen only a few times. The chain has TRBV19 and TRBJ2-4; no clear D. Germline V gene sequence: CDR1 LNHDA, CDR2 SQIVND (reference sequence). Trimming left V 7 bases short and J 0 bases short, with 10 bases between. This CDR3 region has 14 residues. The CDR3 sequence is CASTAPGAKNIQYF. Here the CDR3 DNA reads TGTGCCAGTACCGCCCCGGGAGCCAAAAACATTCAGTACTTC.

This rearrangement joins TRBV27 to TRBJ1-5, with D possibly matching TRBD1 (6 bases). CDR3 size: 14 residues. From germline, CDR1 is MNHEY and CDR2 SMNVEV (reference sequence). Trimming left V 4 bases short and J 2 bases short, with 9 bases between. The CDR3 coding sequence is TGTGCCAGCAGTTCGAGGACAGGCAATCAGCCCCAGCATTTT. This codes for CASSSRTGNQPQHF.

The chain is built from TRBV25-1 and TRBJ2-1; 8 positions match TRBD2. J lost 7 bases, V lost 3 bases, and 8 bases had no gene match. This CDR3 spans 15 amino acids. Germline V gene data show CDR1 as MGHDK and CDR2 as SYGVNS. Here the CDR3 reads CASSDPAGVQNEQFF. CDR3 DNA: TGTGCCAGCAGTGATCCAGCGGGAGTTCAGAATGAGCAGTTCTTC. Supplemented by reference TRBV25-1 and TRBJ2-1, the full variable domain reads EADIYQTPRYLVIGTGKKITLECSQTMGHDKMYWYQQDPGMELHLIHYSYGVNSTEKGDLSSESTVSRIRTEHFPLTLESARPSHTSQYLCASSDPAGVQNEQFFGPGTRLTVL.

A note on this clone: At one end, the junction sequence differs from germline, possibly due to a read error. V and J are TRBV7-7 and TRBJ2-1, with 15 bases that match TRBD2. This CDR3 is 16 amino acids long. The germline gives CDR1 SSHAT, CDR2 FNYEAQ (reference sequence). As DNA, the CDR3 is TGTGCTAGCAGCCCACGGACTAGCGGGAGGGCCAATGAGCAGTTCTTC. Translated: CASSPRTSGRANEQFF.

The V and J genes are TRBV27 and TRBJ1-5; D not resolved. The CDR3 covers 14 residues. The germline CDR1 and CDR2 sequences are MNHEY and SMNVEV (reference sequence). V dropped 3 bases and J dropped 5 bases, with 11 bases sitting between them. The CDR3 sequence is CASSFARAHQPQHF. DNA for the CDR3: TGTGCCAGCAGTTTCGCGAGGGCGCATCAGCCCCAGCATTTT.

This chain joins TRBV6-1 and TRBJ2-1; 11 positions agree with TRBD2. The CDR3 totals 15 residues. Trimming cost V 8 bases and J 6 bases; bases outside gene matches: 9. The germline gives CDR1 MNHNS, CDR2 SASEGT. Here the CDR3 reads CASFRLAGTTNEQFF. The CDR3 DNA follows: TGTGCCAGCTTTAGACTAGCGGGGACCACCAATGAGCAGTTCTTC.